This is a list of T cell receptor beta chains from one sample in a study of cytomegalovirus exposure and HLA in healthy donors. Method: immunoSEQ multiplex PCR; TCRdb's copy keeps in-frame clones and lacks some. The data show roughly 180,000 clones, more than 75% seen once. The specimen was PBMCs. The source of these receptors is a woman aged 25 to 39 in good health and CMV-seropositive. CDR3s include the opening cysteine and the closing phenylalanine or tryptophan. The order of the fields is clone size, D gene, J gene, V gene, CDR3 protein, CDR3 DNA. The D gene is left open where the match is weak. Part of the rows lack a size; the others show once, few, many or a class for expanded clones.

- TRBD1 TRBJ1-2 TRBV6-5 CASTGQGDYGYTF TGTGCCAGCACCGGACAGGGCGACTATGGCTACACCTTC
- - TRBJ1-4 TRBV29-1 CSVSTGTGYEKLFF TGCAGCGTTTCTACAGGGACGGGGTATGAAAAACTGTTTTTT
once - TRBJ2-5 TRBV5-4 CASSLRTQQETQYF TGTGCCAGCAGCTTGAGGACTCAACAAGAGACCCAGTACTTC
- - TRBJ2-7 TRBV2 CASSAAKTGIRTYEQYF TGTGCCAGCAGTGCAGCCAAAACAGGGATTAGAACCTACGAGCAGTACTTC
- - TRBJ1-1 TRBV11-3 CASSPRGGTEAFF TGTGCCAGCAGCCCTCGAGGAGGCACTGAAGCTTTCTTT
- TRBD1 TRBJ2-1 TRBV29-1 CSVVAGGEYNEQFF TGCAGCGTTGTGGCAGGGGGCGAGTACAATGAGCAGTTCTTC
few - TRBJ1-6 TRBV4-3 CASSQDLGKGRSYNSPLHF TGCGCCAGCAGCCAAGATCTGGGCAAGGGGAGGTCCTATAATTCACCCCTCCACTTT
- TRBD2 TRBJ2-3 TRBV7-3 CASSSPRGEGGPRGVHTDTQYF TGTGCCAGCAGCTCACCCCGCGGAGAAGGGGGGCCGCGGGGGGTACACACAGATACGCAGTATTTT
- TRBD2 TRBJ2-7 TRBV4-2 CASSQGLAGYEQYF TGTGCCAGCAGTCAAGGACTAGCTGGCTACGAGCAGTACTTC
- - TRBJ2-5 TRBV9 CASSLNPVRLQETQYF TGTGCCAGCAGCCTAAACCCCGTGAGACTACAAGAGACCCAGTACTTC
- - TRBJ2-7 TRBV18 CASSPQDREQYF TGTGCCAGCTCTCCCCAAGACAGGGAGCAGTACTTC
- TRBD2 TRBJ2-2 TRBV5-4 CASSFSSGGATGELFF TGTGCCAGCAGCTTCAGTAGCGGGGGGGCCACCGGGGAGCTGTTTTTT
- TRBD1 TRBJ2-1 TRBV5-1 CASSYSGGRGYNEQFF TGCGCCAGCAGCTACTCAGGGGGCCGGGGATACAATGAGCAGTTCTTC
- TRBD2 TRBJ2-5 TRBV7-3 CASSDLAGGPSETQYF TGTGCCAGCAGCGACCTAGCGGGGGGACCTTCAGAGACCCAGTACTTC
- - TRBJ1-2 TRBV27 CASSSLPQGPPYGYTF TGTGCCAGCAGTTCACTCCCCCAGGGGCCCCCCTATGGCTACACCTTC
once - TRBJ1-2 TRBV7-8 CASSLEILGEDYGYTF TGTGCCAGCAGCTTAGAGATCTTGGGGGAGGACTATGGCTACACCTTC
once TRBD2 TRBJ2-5 TRBV6-1 CASSEWAGGPQETQYF TGTGCCAGCAGTGAATGGGCGGGGGGGCCCCAAGAGACCCAGTACTTC
- - TRBJ1-6 TRBV11-2 CASSSLRGLGSPLHF TGTGCCAGCAGCTCTTTGCGGGGGTTGGGTTCACCCCTCCACTTT
few TRBD2 TRBJ2-5 TRBV7-3 CASSPEAGGPETQYF TGTGCCAGCAGCCCTGAAGCGGGGGGGCCTGAGACCCAGTACTTC
- - TRBJ1-2 TRBV7-9 CASSLDSRRNYGYTF TGTGCCAGCAGCTTAGATTCCCGGAGAAACTATGGCTACACCTTC
- - TRBJ2-3 TRBV10-1 CASSESAYRADTQYF TGCGCCAGCAGTGAGTCGGCCTACCGGGCAGATACGCAGTATTTT
- TRBD2 TRBJ2-5 TRBV9 CASSVAASGGVETQYF TGTGCCAGCAGCGTAGCTGCTAGCGGGGGGGTTGAGACCCAGTACTTC
- - TRBJ1-2 TRBV5-1 CASSRGAQTESNYGYTF TGCGCCAGCAGCCGCGGGGCCCAGACAGAGAGTAACTATGGCTACACCTTC
- - TRBJ2-7 TRBV4-3 CASSQDTGTSYEQYF TGCGCCAGCAGCCAAGATACAGGCACCTCCTACGAGCAGTACTTC
- TRBD1 TRBJ2-3 TRBV18 CASSPTPPGQGSDTQYF TGTGCCAGCTCACCAACTCCGCCGGGACAGGGGTCAGATACGCAGTATTTT
few - TRBJ2-7 TRBV7-8 CASSPLESAGSYEQYF TGTGCCAGCAGCCCCTTGGAGTCGGCGGGCTCCTACGAGCAGTACTTC
- - TRBJ1-2 TRBV6-1 CASILTAPGGYTF TGTGCCAGCATTCTTACAGCGCCGGGAGGCTACACCTTC
- - TRBJ1-4 TRBV11-3 CASSLVNSATNEKLFF TGTGCCAGCAGCTTAGTCAACAGTGCAACTAATGAAAAACTGTTTTTT
- TRBD1 TRBJ2-3 TRBV19 CASSTTDREWTDTQYF TGTGCCAGTAGTACCACGGACAGGGAATGGACAGATACGCAGTATTTT
- - TRBJ2-1 TRBV12-5 CASGLVLGALYNEQFF TGTGCTAGTGGTTTGGTATTGGGGGCGTTGTACAATGAGCAGTTCTTC
- - TRBJ2-7 TRBV7-9 CASSLEVAGSSYEQYF TGTGCCAGCAGCTTAGAAGTTGCGGGGAGCTCCTACGAGCAGTACTTC
- - TRBJ1-5 TRBV4-3 CASSQDWTVGNQPQHF TGCGCCAGCAGCCAAGATTGGACAGTAGGTAATCAGCCCCAGCATTTT
- - TRBJ2-5 TRBV18 CASSYTVPPETQYF TGTGCCAGCTCTTACACCGTCCCCCCGGAGACCCAGTACTTC
- - TRBJ2-2 TRBV4-3 CASSPRDSNTGELFF TGCGCCAGCAGCCCCCGGGACTCGAACACCGGGGAGCTGTTTTTT
- - TRBJ2-7 TRBV4-2 CASSQDQTGPTQYF TGTGCCAGCAGCCAAGATCAGACAGGACCGACACAGTACTTC
- TRBD1 TRBJ2-7 TRBV27 CASSLKGQGAHEQYF TGTGCCAGCAGTTTAAAGGGACAGGGGGCGCACGAGCAGTACTTC
few TRBD2 TRBJ2-3 TRBV28 CASSLSGGDTQYF TGTGCCAGCAGTTTATCGGGGGGGGATACGCAGTATTTT
- - TRBJ2-4 TRBV7-8 CASRLTLEGRGYF TGTGCCAGCAGACTCACCTTGGAGGGTCGTGGGTACTTC
- TRBD1 TRBJ1-2 TRBV10-3 CAISGGRTGYGYTF TGTGCCATCAGTGGGGGTCGGACAGGCTATGGCTACACCTTC
few - TRBJ1-3 TRBV20-1 CSAREGNTIYF TGCAGTGCCCGAGAGGGTAACACCATATATTTT
- - TRBJ2-7 TRBV7-2 CASSLGVRGYEQYF TGTGCCAGCAGCTTAGGGGTCAGGGGCTACGAGCAGTACTTC
few TRBD1 TRBJ2-1 TRBV6-5 CASSYGTGYNEQFF TGTGCCAGCAGTTATGGGACAGGGTACAATGAGCAGTTCTTC
- - TRBJ1-4 TRBV6-1 CASSYRSANEKLFF TGTGCCAGCAGTTATCGGTCGGCTAATGAAAAACTGTTTTTT
- - TRBJ2-7 TRBV4-1 CASSQEWRAYEQYF TGCGCCAGCAGCCAAGAATGGAGGGCCTACGAGCAGTACTTC
few TRBD2 TRBJ2-2 TRBV29-1 CSVWGGVNTGELFF TGCAGCGTTTGGGGGGGGGTAAACACCGGGGAGCTGTTTTTT
few TRBD2 TRBJ2-7 TRBV7-2 CASSLQFGLATSEQYF TGTGCCAGCAGCTTACAATTCGGACTAGCGACTTCCGAGCAGTACTTC
- - TRBJ2-2 TRBV6-5 CASSPDSTGELFF TGTGCCAGCAGTCCCGACAGCACCGGGGAGCTGTTTTTT